The clone carrying this T cell receptor beta chain has a single count. Antigen unknown. The data are from a study of T cell responses to AZD1222 COVID-19 vaccine. Study-level findings and limits: Only a handful of AZD1222 recipients, six or seven in all, had baseline seropositivity. Clonal diversity may have been underestimated, and the donors were mostly white British, with more females than males.

The assay was immunoSEQ multiplex PCR, and TCRdb's table has in-frame clones only and misses some. The table shows under 120,000 clones, with nearly 90% occurring only once. Losses at the gene ends were 4 bases for V and 0 bases for J; bases not matched to a gene: 7. This CDR3 is 16 amino acids long. CDR1 and CDR2 from the germline V gene are KGHSH and LQKENI. This specimen consisted of peripheral blood, obtained 28 days after the second AZD1222 dose. This rearrangement joins TRBV18 to TRBJ1-1; the match to TRBD1 covers 8 bases. The TCR comes from an adult who received the AZD1222 COVID-19 vaccine. CDR3 coding DNA: TGTGCCAGCTCACGGATGGGACAGGAGTTGAACACTGAAGCTTTCTTT. Protein: CASSRMGQELNTEAFF.